This TCR beta chain is from a study of T cells in Graves' hyperthyroidism and ophthalmopathy (dated by TCRdb to the late 2010s). In terms of the full investigation: Peripheral blood samples were taken at initial diagnosis, before any treatment was given. To identify TCR V-J signatures that set the groups apart, the researchers used a discovery cohort of about a hundred patients, made up of 43 with Graves' ophthalmopathy and 55 to 65 with stable Graves' hyperthyroidism. Prospective prediction of ophthalmopathy was tested in an independent validation cohort of fewer than 20 hyperthyroidism patients and 17 patients who later progressed to ophthalmopathy. For training and testing, the roughly 93 patients in the discovery cohort were randomly divided in a 7:3 ratio. In more than 5 Graves' hyperthyroidism patients, the study also compared T-cell repertoires from thyroid tissue with T-cell repertoires from blood. After blood sampling, hyperthyroidism patients were treated with methimazole at a starting dose of 30 mg daily, and ophthalmopathy patients were treated with high-dose intravenous methylprednisolone. TCR Vbeta CDR3 sequencing of roughly 140 peripheral blood samples (under 45 ophthalmopathy, approximately 80 hyperthyroidism and roughly 17 progressor patients) is reported in the paper.

Amplification of TCR beta CDR3 regions was carried out from RNA transcripts. The first round of RT-PCR for the TCR CDR3 was performed with the HTBI primer set and the Qiagen OneStep RT-PCR kit. Libraries were constructed in a second round of multiplex PCR, after which size selection and purification were performed. The libraries were sequenced on an Illumina HiSeq2000 using paired-end 100 bp reads. Per the authors' processing: Raw data were processed with SOAPnuke, discarding reads with adapters, uncalled bases, mean Phred below 15, or no exact constant-primer or identifier match. COPE v1.2.5 was used to merge high-quality paired reads, and clonotypes were defined as unique nucleotide sequences. MiTCR v1.1 was used to align the clonotypes against IMGT TRBV, TRBD and TRBJ reference segments. Analysis was restricted to V-J combinations with a frequency above 0.0001, which covered about 99% of repertoires. The TCS score was defined as the ratio of F50 (clonal expansion) to E x V (chaos), calculated using BLOSUM62-based TCRdist between CDR3 peptides within each V-J. Welch's t-statistics and random forest reduced just over 500 V-J features to 13, which were used in a naive Bayes classifier (R e1071). The similarity between thyroid and blood repertoires was quantified using the Morisita-Horn index. TCRdb reanalyzed the raw reads on its own, using fastp at Q25 for trimming and MiXCR for clone calling, and kept in-frame beta chains. When rows share a CDR3 protein, they turn into one entry using the most common DNA and genes. TCRdb's processing, not the study's, gives the V and J calls here. The sample yields roughly 700,000 distinct CDR3 sequences; approximately 40% were counted once. The ten top clones hold around 30% of the sample.

The V and J ends are trimmed by 2 bases and 5 bases, leaving 16 bases between them. The germline V gene (reference sequence) gives CDR1 as MNHNY and CDR2 as SVGAGI. Reading from cysteine to phenylalanine, the CDR3 counts 15 amino acids. Only the CDR3 part of the read is kept: 45 bases, read in frame from the first base. The paper's findings and limits, for the study overall: Most expanded thyroid clonotypes (frequency above 0.001) were also detected in blood, a finding suggesting that blood repertoires may reflect thyroid immune responses. During validation, the model predicted progression to ophthalmopathy a median of around 6 months ahead of onset, with 60% to 71% sensitivity and roughly 75% specificity. Sample size was not statistically predetermined, and investigators were not blinded to group allocation. In cross-validation, a model built on a 13 V-J signature told ophthalmopathy apart from stable hyperthyroidism with 87.88% sensitivity and around 81% specificity, and in testing the same model reached 80%/75%.

Stable Graves' hyperthyroidism was defined as no progression to ophthalmopathy during 18 months of follow-up. Hyperthyroidism patients were aged 18 to 65 years and newly diagnosed, with disease duration of less than 2 months. Any patient with an uncontrolled infection, another autoimmune disease, pregnancy or lactation was excluded. Clinical symptoms, serum thyroxine and TRAb, thyroid ultrasound, and orbital computed tomography formed the basis for the diagnoses. Ficoll-Paque density gradient centrifugation was used to isolate PBMCs from 10 ml of fresh peripheral blood. Trizol reagent was used to extract total RNA, and RNA quality was then checked on an Agilent 2100 Bioanalyzer. Many counts were recorded for this clonotype. No cognate antigen has been identified for it. Per-nucleotide qualities are absent, and no much larger clonotype sits a single base away.

The sequencing input was blood. The TCR sequence derives from a woman between 40 and 50 years old with Graves' hyperthyroidism. Recombination joined TRBV6-6 with TRBJ2-7; a tentative D call is TRBD2 (5 bases match). This receptor has the CDR3 CASSYREPDLHEQYF. The DNA sequence is given as TGTGCCAGCAGTTACAGGGAGCCAGACCTCCACGAGCAGTACTTC.